The 32 T cell receptor beta chains reported below all come from one sample, sequenced in a study of CD8 T cells in ankylosing spondylitis. TCRdb fed the 5' RACE reads into MiXCR, producing one record per CDR3 protein. The sample has about 120,000 distinct CDR3 sequences; roughly an eighth are singletons. The source material was blood, either unsorted or a sorted T cell fraction (not recorded which). These receptors were obtained from a female donor with ankylosing spondylitis or in good health (not recorded which).

The chain combines TRBV10-3 with TRBJ2-3; a possible D gene is TRBD1 (6 bases). The last part of the DNA fits TRBJ1-5 better; the J call may be wrong. Germline assignment: CDR1 ENHRY and CDR2 SYGVKD. CDR3 length: 13 residues. CDR3 loop: CAIGGQAPDTQHF. The CDR3 nucleotides read TGTGCCATCGGGGGGCAGGCTCCAGATACGCAGCATTTT.

This clonotype was seen ten or more times. DNA of the CDR3: TGTGCCAGCAGTTCTGGGGGATCACCCCTCCACTTT. Protein product: CASSSGGSPLHF. The rearrangement uses TRBV6-2 or TRBV6-3 and TRBJ1-6, with D tentatively TRBD1 (5 bases). The CDR3 sequence is 12 residues long. CDR1 is MNHEY and CDR2 is SVGEGT in the germline V gene. Between the trimmed V and J ends, which lost 4 bases and 10 bases, there was a span of 8 bases.

The chain combines TRBV18 with TRBJ1-1; unclear D gene. The CDR3 totals 15 residues. Trimming pared 1 base from V and 3 bases from J, leaving 12 bases between. CDR1 and CDR2 from the germline V gene are KGHSH and LQKENI. CDR3 coding DNA: TGTGCCAGCTCACCACATCCCGAGAGGGACACTGAAGCTTTCTTT. This sequence encodes CASSPHPERDTEAFF.

This clonotype was detected only a few times. The V gene is TRBV7-9, the J gene TRBJ2-2, with D perhaps given as TRBD1 or TRBD2 (5 bases each). Germline V lookup: CDR1 SEHNR, CDR2 FQNEAQ (reference sequence). V was trimmed by 5 bases and J by 2 bases, leaving 18 bases between them. The CDR3 is 17 amino acids. The CDR3 DNA follows: TGTGCCAGCAGCATGGGGCAGGGACCTTTAAACACCGGGGAGCTGTTTTTT. It encodes CASSMGQGPLNTGELFF.

This rearrangement joins TRBV9 to TRBJ2-2; 11 bases are a match to TRBD2. CDR3 length: 15 amino acids. CDR1 is SGDLS, CDR2 YYNGEE, per germline. V shed 2 bases, J shed 6 bases, and the junction held 3 bases outside the gene matches. CDR3 amino acids: CASSVSGGASGELFF. CDR3 nucleotide sequence: TGTGCCAGCAGCGTTAGCGGGGGGGCCTCCGGGGAGCTGTTTTTT.

The CDR3 reads CAMGPARFRGSGYNEQFF. The CDR3 region has the DNA TGTGCCATGGGCCCCGCGCGGTTTCGCGGGAGCGGGTACAATGAGCAGTTCTTC. V is TRBV5-6 and J is TRBJ2-1; 7 nucleotides line up with TRBD2. The CDR3 spans 18 residues. Germline V gives CDR1 SGHDT, CDR2 YYEEEE. Unmatched junction bases numbered 22, after V lost 9 bases and J lost 4 bases.

Many counts were recorded for this clonotype. The chain carries TRBV20-1 and TRBJ1-1; 8 positions match TRBD1. This CDR3 has 15 residues. The junction had 10 bases not matched to a gene; V was cut back by 3 bases and J by 4 bases. The germline CDR1 and CDR2 sequences are DFQATT and SNEGSKA (reference sequence). DNA for the CDR3: TGCAGTGCTAGTAACAGGGGGGGGAAGACCACTGAAGCTTTCTTT. It encodes CSASNRGGKTTEAFF.

Ten or more counts support this clonotype. The chain is built from TRBV7-9 and TRBJ2-1; unclear D gene. V was clipped by 10 bases and J by 7 bases, with 17 bases between them. Germline lookup yields CDR1 SEHNR and CDR2 FQNEAQ (reference sequence). The CDR3 loop spans 13 amino acids. The CDR3: CAIPSGRANEQFF. The CDR3 DNA is TGTGCCATACCATCCGGCCGTGCTAATGAGCAGTTCTTC.

This clonotype came up many times. The chain carries TRBV20-1 and TRBJ2-5; TRBD2 might be the D (7 bases). The CDR3 consists of 11 residues. Germline-derived CDR1 and CDR2 are DFQATT and SNEGSKA (reference sequence). In DNA form, the CDR3 reads TGCGCGGGGGACATCCAAGAGACCCAGTACTTC. The encoded protein is CAGDIQETQYF.

This clonotype was detected many times. V and J are TRBV20-1 and TRBJ2-1; D not certain. Germline values: CDR1 DFQATT, CDR2 SNEGSKA (reference sequence). The CDR3 covers 12 residues. V lost 6 bases and J lost 9, with 15 bases in between. CDR3 DNA sequence: TGCAGTGCCCCAGGTCGGGTTGGTGAGCAGTTCTTC. Protein product: CSAPGRVGEQFF.

This clonotype was counted only a few times. The chain combines TRBV5-1 with TRBJ2-7, with D possibly TRBD1 on 5 matching bases. Deletions cut 2 bases from V and 0 bases from J, with 6 bases between. The CDR3 loop spans 13 amino acids. The germline V gene has CDR1 SGHRS and CDR2 YFSETQ. The CDR3 loop is CASSFGASYEQYF. For the CDR3, the DNA is TGCGCCAGCAGCTTTGGGGCCTCCTACGAGCAGTACTTC.

The V and J genes are TRBV27 and TRBJ1-5, with TRBD1 identical over 7 bases. Trimming took 10 bases from V and 3 from J; bases not matched to a gene: 9. The CDR3 covers 14 residues. CDR1 and CDR2 from the germline V gene are MNHEY and SMNVEV (reference sequence). CDR3 sequence: CATGGPLPNQPQHF. CDR3 bases: TGTGCCACAGGGGGTCCGCTCCCCAATCAGCCCCAGCATTTT.

The genes are TRBV5-4 and TRBJ2-5, with D possibly being TRBD1 (6 bases). The germline V and J ends were trimmed by 2 bases and 0 bases, with 14 bases remaining between them. Germline values: CDR1 SGHNT, CDR2 YYREEE (reference sequence). This CDR3 has 16 amino acids. This CDR3 reads CASSLVVRTDQETQYF. The CDR3 DNA is TGTGCCAGCAGCTTAGTGGTTCGGACAGACCAAGAGACCCAGTACTTC.

The chain joins TRBV7-6 to TRBJ2-1; 7 nucleotides line up with TRBD1. Germline CDR1 and CDR2: SGHVS and FNYEAQ. V gave up 5 bases and J gave up 4 bases; unmatched junction bases: 8. The CDR3 covers 15 residues. The CDR3 spells CASSPGTALYNEQFF. The CDR3 DNA reads as TGTGCCAGCAGCCCTGGGACAGCCTTATACAATGAGCAGTTCTTC. The full variable domain, with the rest looked up from reference TRBV7-6 and TRBJ2-1, is GAGVSQSPRYKVTKRGQDVALRCDPISGHVSLYWYRQALGQGPEFLTYFNYEAQQDKSGLPNDRFSAERPEGSISTLTIQRTEQRDSAMYRCASSPGTALYNEQFFGPGTRLTVL.

This clonotype was counted many times. The V call is TRBV5-4, the J call TRBJ2-3; unclear D gene. This CDR3 has 14 residues. Germline-derived CDR1 and CDR2 are SGHNT and YYREEE (reference sequence). V was cut by 0 bases and J by 0 bases, with 5 bases left in between. The CDR3 is CASSLVTSTDTQYF. The DNA for the CDR3 is TGTGCCAGCAGCTTGGTTACTAGCACAGATACGCAGTATTTT.

This clonotype has a handful of counts. The chain employs TRBV7-3 and TRBJ2-1, with 7 bases matching TRBD2. The germline V gene has CDR1 SGHTA and CDR2 FQGTGA. The CDR3 sequence is 14 residues long. V dropped 2 bases and J dropped 5; count of bases not matched to a gene: 3. The CDR3 DNA is TGTGCCAGCAGCTTAGCGGGAGAGAACAATGAGCAGTTCTTC. Residues: CASSLAGENNEQFF.

This clonotype was detected many times. The rearrangement uses TRBV20-1 and TRBJ2-1; 8 bases match TRBD1. Germline V gene lookup returns CDR1 DFQATT and CDR2 SNEGSKA (reference sequence). There are 17 residues in the CDR3. V shed 0 bases and J 4 bases; nucleotides not matched to a gene: 11. CDR3 residues: CSAREPGPGTGYNEQFF. CDR3 in DNA: TGCAGTGCTAGAGAGCCAGGTCCCGGGACAGGTTACAATGAGCAGTTCTTC.

This clonotype was counted at least ten times. CDR3 in amino acids: CASGTSGYQETQYF. The CDR3 DNA reads as TGTGCCAGCGGGACTAGCGGGTACCAAGAGACCCAGTACTTC. The chain links TRBV6-1 to TRBJ2-5; 12 positions agree with TRBD2. CDR3 length: 14 amino acids. Germline V gene data show CDR1 as MNHNS and CDR2 as SASEGT. V was clipped by 8 bases and J by 0 bases; unmatched bases: 1.

In its sample, this clonotype was seen many times. V usage is TRBV5-1 and J usage is TRBJ2-3; D not resolved. The CDR3 consists of 16 residues. Germline V gives CDR1 SGHRS, CDR2 YFSETQ. Between the trimmed V and J ends, which lost 0 bases and 0 bases, there was a span of 11 bases. CDR3 nucleotide sequence: TGCGCCAGCAGCTTGGGAGGCGGTTCTAGCACAGATACGCAGTATTTT. Translation gives CASSLGGGSSTDTQYF.

This clonotype was observed at least ten times. The gene calls are TRBV20-1 and TRBJ2-6, with 8 bases that match TRBD2. V lost 3 bases to trimming and J lost 0 bases; unmatched junction nucleotides: 4. The CDR3 consists of 16 residues. Germline V gene data show CDR1 as DFQATT and CDR2 as SNEGSKA (reference sequence). CDR3 loop: CSASSGSSSGANVLTF. For the CDR3, the DNA is TGCAGTGCTAGCAGCGGGAGCAGCTCTGGGGCCAACGTCCTGACTTTC.

This chain uses TRBV5-1 with TRBJ2-1; D is unclear. CDR3 length: 13 residues. CDR1 and CDR2 from the germline V gene are SGHRS and YFSETQ. Trimming took 0 bases from V and 7 from J, leaving 8 bases between them. The CDR3 is CASSLGQRNEQFF. In DNA form, the CDR3 reads TGCGCCAGCAGCTTGGGGCAAAGGAATGAGCAGTTCTTC.

This clonotype was counted many times. J is TRBJ2-4 and V is TRBV20-1; D gene ambiguous. V was cut by 3 bases and J by 1 base, with 16 bases left in between. The CDR3 covers 16 residues. CDR1 is DFQATT, CDR2 SNEGSKA, per germline (reference sequence). This CDR3 is CSASFDLVEAKNIQYF. The CDR3 nucleotides are TGCAGTGCTAGTTTCGATCTAGTGGAGGCCAAAAACATTCAGTACTTC.

In nucleotides, the CDR3 is TGTGCCAGCAGTGAAGTTGCCACTGAAGCTTTCTTT. This codes for CASSEVATEAFF. This rearrangement joins TRBV25-1 to TRBJ1-1; unclear D gene. V shed 2 bases and J shed 4 bases, with 5 bases lying between them. Per germline, CDR1 MGHDK and CDR2 SYGVNS. CDR3 length: 12 residues.

Points on this clonotype: One end of the junction does not line up with germline, which may come from a read error. The chain combines TRBV7-3 with TRBJ1-1, with 7 bases identical to TRBD1. Per the germline V gene, CDR1 is SGHTA and CDR2 is FQGTGA. The CDR3 sequence is 13 residues long. CDR3 protein: CASSYRGLTEASF. CDR3 in DNA: TGTGCCAGCAGCTACAGGGGTCTCACTGAAGCTTCCTTT.

This sequence joins TRBV27 and TRBJ2-1; weak D call: TRBD1 (5 bases). Germline CDR1 is MNHEY and CDR2 is SMNVEV (reference sequence). The germline V and J ends were trimmed by 0 bases and 10 bases, with 10 bases remaining between them. This CDR3 region has 13 residues. The CDR3 nucleotides are TGTGCCAGCAGTTTATCTTTGACAGCCGAGCAGTTCTTC. It codes for CASSLSLTAEQFF.

In its sample, this clonotype was seen many times. The V and J genes are TRBV20-1 and TRBJ1-4, with TRBD1 identical over 7 bases. The CDR3 has 12 amino acids. V lost 5 bases and J lost 8; bases outside the gene matches: 5. Germline loops: CDR1 DFQATT, CDR2 SNEGSKA (reference sequence). The CDR3 coding sequence is TGCAGTGCTCCCGTACAGGGGGAAAAACTGTTTTTT. Translating gives CSAPVQGEKLFF.

This clonotype came up a few times. The chain couples TRBV19 to TRBJ1-1, with D unresolved. The germline gives CDR1 LNHDA, CDR2 SQIVND (reference sequence). The CDR3 covers 13 residues. Between the trimmed V and J ends, which lost 3 bases and 1 base, there was a span of 6 bases. For the CDR3, the DNA is TGTGCCAGTAGTATTTGGGGGAACACTGAAGCTTTCTTT. It specifies CASSIWGNTEAFF. Filled out from reference TRBV19 and TRBJ1-1, the complete variable domain reads DGGITQSPKYLFRKEGQNVTLSCEQNLNHDAMYWYRQDPGQGLRLIYYSQIVNDFQKGDIAEGYSVSREKKESFPLTVTSAQKNPTAFYLCASSIWGNTEAFFGQGTRLTVV.

This clonotype has a count of ten or more. The rearrangement uses TRBV28 and TRBJ1-3; D is unclear. CDR3 length equals 13 residues. The V end was cut by 7 bases, the J end by 4 bases, with 11 bases between. Germline CDR1 is MDHEN and CDR2 is SYDVKM. CDR3 bases: TGTGCCAGCAATGAGGGCTCCGGAAACACCATATATTTT. Amino acid sequence: CASNEGSGNTIYF.

V and J are TRBV7-9 and TRBJ1-1; D unclear. CDR3 length: 12 residues. With 7 bases removed from V and 4 bases from J, the gap between germline ends came to 10 bases. Looked up from germline, CDR1 is SEHNR and CDR2 is FQNEAQ (reference sequence). The CDR3 bases are TGTGCCAGCAACCGTTTGAGCACTGAAGCTTTCTTT. It translates to CASNRLSTEAFF.

In the case of this clonotype: This could be a read error, since a much larger clone is one nucleotide away. This chain connects TRBV20-1 to TRBJ2-1, with 7 bases fitting TRBD2. CDR3 length equals 12 residues. With V trimmed by 5 bases and J by 8 bases, 6 bases remained unmatched. CDR1 and CDR2 from the germline V gene are DFQATT and SNEGSKA (reference sequence). As DNA, the CDR3 is TGCAGTGCTCCCGACCGGGGGGATGAGCAGTTCTTC. Its translation: CSAPDRGDEQFF.

This clonotype has ten or more counts. The rearrangement links TRBV5-1 to TRBJ2-6; D not resolved. This CDR3 contains 14 residues. Germline assignment: CDR1 SGHRS and CDR2 YFSETQ. V lost 7 bases and J lost 0, with 8 bases in between. The CDR3 spells CASSPPSGANVLTF. CDR3 DNA: TGCGCCAGCTCACCACCCTCTGGGGCCAACGTCCTGACTTTC.

This clonotype was detected a few times. The gene calls are TRBV19 and TRBJ1-5; D call uncertain. V shed 3 bases and J shed 7 bases, with 7 bases lying between them. In germline, CDR1 is LNHDA, CDR2 SQIVND (reference sequence). This CDR3 is built from 12 residues. CDR3 residues: CASSILWQPQHF. As DNA, the CDR3 is TGTGCCAGTAGTATTCTTTGGCAGCCCCAGCATTTT.